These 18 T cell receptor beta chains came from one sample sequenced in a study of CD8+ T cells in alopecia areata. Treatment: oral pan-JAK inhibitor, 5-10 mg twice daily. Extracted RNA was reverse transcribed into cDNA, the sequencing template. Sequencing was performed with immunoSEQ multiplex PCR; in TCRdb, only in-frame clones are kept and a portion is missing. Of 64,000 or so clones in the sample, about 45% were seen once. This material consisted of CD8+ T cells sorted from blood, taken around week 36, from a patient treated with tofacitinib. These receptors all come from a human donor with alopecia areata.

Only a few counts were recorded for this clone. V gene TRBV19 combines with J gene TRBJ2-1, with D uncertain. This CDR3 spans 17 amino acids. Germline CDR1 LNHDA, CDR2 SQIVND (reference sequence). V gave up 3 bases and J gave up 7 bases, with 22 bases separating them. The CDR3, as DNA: TGTGCCAGTAGTATGGGGTTAGTGAATTCCCTTTGGAATGAGCAGTTCTTC. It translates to CASSMGLVNSLWNEQFF.

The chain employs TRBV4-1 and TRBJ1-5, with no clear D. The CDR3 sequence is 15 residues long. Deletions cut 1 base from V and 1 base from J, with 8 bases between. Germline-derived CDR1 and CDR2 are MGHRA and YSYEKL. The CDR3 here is CASSQVTESNQPQHF. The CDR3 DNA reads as TGCGCCAGCAGCCAAGTAACAGAGAGCAATCAGCCCCAGCATTTT.

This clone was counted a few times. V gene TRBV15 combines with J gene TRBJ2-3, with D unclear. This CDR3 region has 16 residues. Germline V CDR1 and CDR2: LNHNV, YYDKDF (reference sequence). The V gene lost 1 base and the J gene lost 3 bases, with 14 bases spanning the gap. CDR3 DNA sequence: TGTGCCACCAGCAGAGCGGAAGCAGATGGAACAGATACGCAGTATTTT. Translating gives CATSRAEADGTDTQYF.

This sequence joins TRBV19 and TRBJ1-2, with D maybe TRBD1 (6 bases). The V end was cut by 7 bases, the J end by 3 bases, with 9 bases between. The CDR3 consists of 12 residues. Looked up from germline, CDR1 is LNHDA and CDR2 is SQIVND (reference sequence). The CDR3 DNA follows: TGTGCCAGTACAGGGGCCTACTATGGCTACACCTTC. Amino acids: CASTGAYYGYTF.

CDR3 DNA: TGTGCCAGCAGCCCCCAGGGTGGGCCCCAGCATTTT. Amino acid sequence: CASSPQGGPQHF. The chain uses TRBV5-4 and TRBJ1-5; weak D call: TRBD1 (5 bases). The V gene lost 4 bases and the J gene lost 9 bases, with 11 bases spanning the gap. The CDR3 sequence is 12 residues long. Germline CDR1 is SGHNT and CDR2 is YYREEE (reference sequence).

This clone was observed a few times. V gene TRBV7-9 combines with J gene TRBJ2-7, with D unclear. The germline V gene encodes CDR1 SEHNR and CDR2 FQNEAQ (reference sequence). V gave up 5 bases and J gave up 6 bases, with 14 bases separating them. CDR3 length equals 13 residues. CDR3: CASSRSLVLEQYF. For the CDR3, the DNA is TGTGCCAGCAGCCGATCCTTGGTCCTCGAGCAGTACTTC.

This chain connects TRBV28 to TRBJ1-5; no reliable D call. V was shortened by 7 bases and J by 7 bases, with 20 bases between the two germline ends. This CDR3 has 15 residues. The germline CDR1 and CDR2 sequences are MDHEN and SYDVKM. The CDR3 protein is CASNPSGPGGQPQHF. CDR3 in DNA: TGTGCCAGCAACCCCTCGGGTCCTGGCGGACAGCCCCAGCATTTT.

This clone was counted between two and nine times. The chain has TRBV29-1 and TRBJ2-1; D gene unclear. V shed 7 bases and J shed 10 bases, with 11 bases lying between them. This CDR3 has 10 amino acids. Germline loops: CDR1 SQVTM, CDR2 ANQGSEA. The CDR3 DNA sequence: TGCAGCGGATACCTGGGGGAGCAGTTCTTC. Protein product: CSGYLGEQFF.

CDR3 sequence reads: CASSFGQAQETQYF. The CDR3 DNA reads as TGTGCCAGCAGCTTTGGACAGGCTCAAGAGACCCAGTACTTC. The V call is TRBV11-2, the J call TRBJ2-5; 7 positions agree with TRBD1. J lost 2 bases, V lost 3 bases, and 3 bases had no gene match. From germline, CDR1 is SGHAT and CDR2 FQNNGV. The CDR3 length is 14 residues.

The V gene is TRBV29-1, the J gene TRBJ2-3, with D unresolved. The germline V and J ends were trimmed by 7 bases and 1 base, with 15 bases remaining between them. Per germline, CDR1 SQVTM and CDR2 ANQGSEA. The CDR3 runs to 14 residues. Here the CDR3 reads CSALVGSRTDTQYF. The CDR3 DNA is TGCAGCGCATTAGTGGGGTCCCGCACAGATACGCAGTATTTT.

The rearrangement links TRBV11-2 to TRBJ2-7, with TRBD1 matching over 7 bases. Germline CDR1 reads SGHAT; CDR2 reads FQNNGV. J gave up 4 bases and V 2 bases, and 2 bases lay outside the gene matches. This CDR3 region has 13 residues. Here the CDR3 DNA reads TGTGCCAGCAGCTTAACCAGGGGGTACGAGCAGTACTTC. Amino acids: CASSLTRGYEQYF.

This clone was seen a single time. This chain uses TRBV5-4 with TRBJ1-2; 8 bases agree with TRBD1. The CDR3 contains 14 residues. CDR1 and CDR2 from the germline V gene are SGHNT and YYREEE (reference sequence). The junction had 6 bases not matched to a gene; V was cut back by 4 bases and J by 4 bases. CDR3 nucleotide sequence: TGTGCCAGCAGCGACCGGACAGGGATCTATGGCTACACCTTC. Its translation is CASSDRTGIYGYTF.

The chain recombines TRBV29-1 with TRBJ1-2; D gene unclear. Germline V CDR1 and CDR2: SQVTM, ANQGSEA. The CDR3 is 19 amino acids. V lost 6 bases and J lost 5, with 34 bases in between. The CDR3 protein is CSVDRNTYSALQTQYGYTF. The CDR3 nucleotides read TGCAGCGTCGACCGCAACACCTACTCCGCCCTCCAAACCCAGTATGGCTACACCTTC.

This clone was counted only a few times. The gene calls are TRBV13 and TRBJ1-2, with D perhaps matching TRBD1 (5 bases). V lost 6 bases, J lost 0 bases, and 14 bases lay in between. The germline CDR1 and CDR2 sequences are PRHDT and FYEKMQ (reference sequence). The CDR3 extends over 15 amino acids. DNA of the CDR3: TGTGCCAGCAGTGAAGAGGGGAAGCCTAACTATGGCTACACCTTC. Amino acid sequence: CASSEEGKPNYGYTF.

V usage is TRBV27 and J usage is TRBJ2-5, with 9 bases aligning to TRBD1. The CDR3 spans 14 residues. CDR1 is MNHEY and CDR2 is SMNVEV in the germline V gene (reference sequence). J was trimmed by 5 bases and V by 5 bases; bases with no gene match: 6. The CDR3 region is CASSASGTGETQYF. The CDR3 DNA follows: TGTGCCAGCAGTGCATCCGGGACAGGGGAGACCCAGTACTTC.

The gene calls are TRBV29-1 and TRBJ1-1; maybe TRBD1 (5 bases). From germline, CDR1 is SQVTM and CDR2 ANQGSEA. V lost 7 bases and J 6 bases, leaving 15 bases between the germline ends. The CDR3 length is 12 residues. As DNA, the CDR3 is TGCAGCGCAAGACCAGGGACTTCTGAAGCTTTCTTT. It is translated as CSARPGTSEAFF.

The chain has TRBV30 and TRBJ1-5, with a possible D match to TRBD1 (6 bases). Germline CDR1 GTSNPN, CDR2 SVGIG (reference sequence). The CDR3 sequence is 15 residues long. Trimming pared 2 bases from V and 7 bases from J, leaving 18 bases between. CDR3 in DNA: TGTGCCTGGAGTAGGGGGGGGCTGGCCCACCAGCCCCAGCATTTT. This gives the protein CAWSRGGLAHQPQHF.

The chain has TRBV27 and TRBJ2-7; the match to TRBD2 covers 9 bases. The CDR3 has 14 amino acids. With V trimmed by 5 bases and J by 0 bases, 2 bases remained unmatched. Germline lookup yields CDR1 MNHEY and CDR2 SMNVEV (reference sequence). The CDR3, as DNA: TGTGCCAGCAGTGTTAGCGGGAGCTCCTACGAGCAGTACTTC. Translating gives CASSVSGSSYEQYF.